These T cell receptor beta chains were read from a single sample in a study of blood T cells in healthy people across ages. TCRdb reanalysed the 5' RACE reads using MiXCR and keeps one entry per CDR3 protein. The sample consists of roughly 790,000 distinct CDR3 sequences, around 40% of them appearing once. Sequencing used blood. The receptor set was obtained from a woman aged 55-69 years in good health. Both conserved end residues are part of each CDR3. The order of the fields is V gene, J gene, clone size, D gene, CDR3 DNA, CDR3 protein. D genes are given only for firm matches. Clone sizes are given selectively: once, few, many, or a class where the clone is expanded.

>TRBV29-1|TRBJ2-3|few|TRBD2
TGCAGCGCCATAAGCGGGACTTCCACAGATACGCAGTATTTT
CSAISGTSTDTQYF
>TRBV18|TRBJ2-1|-|TRBD1
TGTGCCAGCTCACCGGCTATGACAGGGGTAAAAGGGGAGCAGTTCTTC
CASSPAMTGVKGEQFF
>TRBV3-1|TRBJ2-5|-|-
TGTGCCAGCAGCCGGGACCGCCACCAAGAGACCCAGTACTTC
CASSRDRHQETQYF
>TRBV24-1|TRBJ2-3|-|-
TGTGCCACCAGTCCCTCCGGACGGAATCCCCACGAGGGCACAGATACGCAGTATTTT
CATSPSGRNPHEGTDTQYF
>TRBV28|TRBJ2-7|-|-
TGTGCCAGCAGTTTATATGCTGAGCAGTACTTC
CASSLYAEQYF
>TRBV18|TRBJ1-4|-|TRBD1
TGTGCCAGCTCGGGACAGGACGAAAAACTGTTTTTT
CASSGQDEKLFF
>TRBV12-3/TRBV12-4|TRBJ2-1|-|-
TGTGCCAGCAGTCGAGGGCCGAGCAATGGGCAGTTCTTC
CASSRGPSNGQFF
>TRBV5-1|TRBJ2-7|many|-
TGCGCCAGCAGCTCCCTGGAGGGGGGGACCTACGAGCAGTACTTC
CASSSLEGGTYEQYF
>TRBV6-5|TRBJ2-7|-|TRBD1
TGTGCCAGCTGCCGTTCCGGGACAGGGAGTTGGGAGCAGTACTTC
CASCRSGTGSWEQYF
>TRBV6-5|TRBJ2-7|once|-
TGTGCCAGCATGGGACACACCAGCTACGAGCAGTACTTC
CASMGHTSYEQYF
>TRBV5-1|TRBJ1-1|-|-
TGCGCCAGCAGCGGAGATATTGGGGCAGTCACTGAAGCTTTCTTT
CASSGDIGAVTEAFF
>TRBV5-1|TRBJ1-4|few|TRBD1
TGCGCCAGCAGCTGGACAGGGGGCGTAACTAATGAAAAACTGTTTTTT
CASSWTGGVTNEKLFF
>TRBV29-1|TRBJ2-7|-|TRBD1
TGCAGCGCCCGGACAGGGCCTTACGAGCAGTACTTC
CSARTGPYEQYF
>TRBV20-1|TRBJ1-6|-|TRBD1
TGCAGTGCGGGCAGGGGGAGGTCACCCCTCCACTTT
CSAGRGRSPLHF
>TRBV12-3/TRBV12-4|TRBJ2-1|-|-
TGTGCCAACAGTTTTATATACGGGAACAATGAGCAGTTCTTC
CANSFIYGNNEQFF
>TRBV6-2/TRBV6-3|TRBJ2-1|many|-
TGTGCCAGCAGTTACTCTGCGCCCTACAATGAGCAGTTCTTC
CASSYSAPYNEQFF
>TRBV7-6|TRBJ1-4|once|-
TGTGCCAGCAGCTCAGGGTCCCATCCTGAAAAACTGTTTTTT
CASSSGSHPEKLFF
>TRBV20-1|TRBJ2-7|-|TRBD2
TGCAGTGCTAGAGAATGGACTAGCGTCGACTACGAGCAGTACTTC
CSAREWTSVDYEQYF
>TRBV13|TRBJ1-1|-|-
TGTGCCAGCAGCTTAGGGGCAGGGACAAACTTGAACACTGAAGCTTTCTTT
CASSLGAGTNLNTEAFF
>TRBV6-6|TRBJ2-3|-|TRBD2
TGTGCCAGCAGTTACCCACTAGCGGGGGGCCTCACAGATACGCAGTATTTT
CASSYPLAGGLTDTQYF
>TRBV20-1|TRBJ2-7|-|-
TGCAGTGCTAGCCAAACCGGGGACGAGCAGTACTTC
CSASQTGDEQYF
>TRBV20-1|TRBJ2-1|-|TRBD2
TGCAGTGCTATGACTAGCGGATCATACAATGAGCAGTTCTTC
CSAMTSGSYNEQFF
>TRBV20-1|TRBJ2-3|-|-
TGCAGTGCTAGACCTAGGGCTACGAGCACAGATACGCAGTATTTT
CSARPRATSTDTQYF
>TRBV7-3|TRBJ2-7|-|TRBD2
TGTGCCAGCAGCTACGACCCGGGACTACCTCCTGGGGAGCAGTACTTC
CASSYDPGLPPGEQYF
>TRBV20-1|TRBJ1-2|many|-
TGCAGTGCCCCGGCCGAGAACTATGGCTACACCTTC
CSAPAENYGYTF
>TRBV7-2|TRBJ2-3|few|-
TGTGCCAGCAACTTCTTGTTGGGCCCAGATACGCAGTATTTT
CASNFLLGPDTQYF
>TRBV7-6|TRBJ2-3|-|-
TGTGCCAGCAGCTTAGCGCAAGGACTTGTCACAGATACGCAGTATTTT
CASSLAQGLVTDTQYF
>TRBV9|TRBJ1-1|-|-
TGTGCCAGCAGCAGAGTGTCTAGTACTGAAGCTTTCTTT
CASSRVSSTEAFF
>TRBV20-1|TRBJ2-4|many|-
TGCAGTGCCAACCCGGGACGGGGCCAAGACAAAAACATTCAGTACTTC
CSANPGRGQDKNIQYF
>TRBV7-3|TRBJ2-3|few|TRBD2
TGTGCCAGCAGCTTAACGTGGCTAGCGGGAACCACAGATACGCAGTATTTT
CASSLTWLAGTTDTQYF
>TRBV20-1|TRBJ2-1|-|TRBD2
TGCAGTGCCCTTACCGGGACTAGTCTCAATGAGCAGTTCTTC
CSALTGTSLNEQFF
>TRBV28|TRBJ2-2|-|TRBD2
TGTGCCAGCGTCGCGGCGGGGGGGACCGGGGAGCTGTTTTTT
CASVAAGGTGELFF
>TRBV20-1|TRBJ2-1|few|TRBD2
TGCAGTGCCGGTGCGGGGGGGTTCGATGAGCAGTTCTTC
CSAGAGGFDEQFF
>TRBV20-1|TRBJ2-3|few|-
TGCAGTGCTGCCTCTAGCGCAGATACGCAGTATTTT
CSAASSADTQYF
>TRBV11-3|TRBJ1-2|few|-
TGTGCCAGCAGCATACAGAGCTATGGCTACACCTTC
CASSIQSYGYTF
>TRBV11-2|TRBJ2-4|-|-
TGTGCCAGCAGCTTAGATCATGGTAGCCTTCTAGCCAAAAACATTCAGTACTTC
CASSLDHGSLLAKNIQYF
>TRBV7-3|TRBJ2-1|-|-
TGTGCCAGCAGTTACCCTGGGGGGTTTAATGAGCAGTTCTTC
CASSYPGGFNEQFF
>TRBV29-1|TRBJ2-3|-|-
TGCAGCGGGTGGTCGGGGACAGATACGCAGTATTTT
CSGWSGTDTQYF
>TRBV10-3|TRBJ2-7|few|TRBD2
TGTGCCATCACAGGACTAGCGGTTTACGAGCAGTACTTC
CAITGLAVYEQYF
>TRBV5-1|TRBJ2-5|-|-
TGCGCCAGCAGCATGTCTTCGGGAGTAAGAGAGACCCAGTACTTC
CASSMSSGVRETQYF
>TRBV29-1|TRBJ2-1|many|-
TGCAGCGTTGATGTGGGGGTTATCAATGAGCAGTTCTTC
CSVDVGVINEQFF
>TRBV2|TRBJ2-1|-|-
TGTGCCAGCAGTGAATTAGAGTGCGAGCAGTTCTTC
CASSELECEQFF
>TRBV6-1|TRBJ1-1|-|-
TGTGCCAGCTCCTTGGAAGGCCCGAACACTGAAGCTTTCTTT
CASSLEGPNTEAFF
>TRBV28|TRBJ2-7|few|TRBD2
TGTGCCAGCAGTTTTTATCGACTAGCAGTATACGAGCAGTACTTC
CASSFYRLAVYEQYF
>TRBV20-1|TRBJ2-3|few|TRBD1
TGCAGTGCTAGTATGGGACAGGGGACAGATACGCAGTATTTT
CSASMGQGTDTQYF
>TRBV20-1|TRBJ2-7|-|-
TGCAGCGGGGGACTCAAACCCTACGAGCAGTACTTC
CSGGLKPYEQYF
>TRBV10-3|TRBJ2-3|-|TRBD2
TGTGCCACCGCAACCGGGACTAGCGGGAGCACAGATACGCAGTATTTT
CATATGTSGSTDTQYF
>TRBV11-1|TRBJ1-1|-|-
TGTGCCAGCGGCGCGAACAGGAACACTGAAGCTTTCTTT
CASGANRNTEAFF
>TRBV20-1|TRBJ2-1|many|TRBD1
TGCAGTGTATGGGACAGAGACAATGAGCAGTTCTTC
CSVWDRDNEQFF
>TRBV6-1|TRBJ1-5|-|-
TGTGCCAGCCAAGACCGGAGCAATCAGCCCCAGCATTTT
CASQDRSNQPQHF
>TRBV6-6|TRBJ1-1|few|-
TGTGCCAGCAGCTGGGGGGGGAACACTGAAGCTTTCTTT
CASSWGGNTEAFF
>TRBV7-9|TRBJ2-7|-|-
TGTGCCAGCAGCTTAGTCAGCGGGTACACTAACTACGAGCAGTACTTC
CASSLVSGYTNYEQYF
>TRBV6-1|TRBJ2-6|-|-
TGCGCCAGCAGCGAACAGGGTCCTACTTCTGGGGCCAACGTCCTGACTTTC
CASSEQGPTSGANVLTF
>TRBV20-1|TRBJ2-5|-|-
TGCAGTGCTAGAGCGGCGGGGGCGCCCCAAGAGACCCAGTACTTC
CSARAAGAPQETQYF
>TRBV4-1|TRBJ2-3|-|TRBD2
TGCGCCAGCAGCCAAGATTGGCTAGCGGGGGCTATGGATACGCAGTATTTT
CASSQDWLAGAMDTQYF
>TRBV29-1|TRBJ2-1|few|TRBD2
TGCAGCGTTGACGGACTAGCGGGAGAACGTGGCAATGAGCAGTTCTTC
CSVDGLAGERGNEQFF
>TRBV5-1|TRBJ2-1|-|TRBD2
TGCGCCAGCAGCTTGTACTTGGGTCTAGCGGGGGGGGAGCAGTTCTTC
CASSLYLGLAGGEQFF
>TRBV6-2/TRBV6-3|TRBJ2-1|-|-
TGTGCCAGCAGTACCATGGACAATGAGCAGTTCTTC
CASSTMDNEQFF